A selection of T cell receptor beta chains follows, all from one sample in a study of OX40 agonist ivuxolimab in advanced cancers. Libraries were prepared by immunoSEQ multiplex PCR; TCRdb keeps only in-frame clonotypes and omits some of them. The sample shows 50,000 to 65,000 clones, roughly 90% of them seen only once. The sequenced sample was CD4+ or CD8+ T cells sorted from blood, obtained in a trial of the OX40 agonist ivuxolimab. These receptors came from an adult with an advanced solid tumor such as melanoma, head and neck, liver or kidney cancer. The CDR3 runs from the conserved cysteine through the conserved F or W. A D gene is named only where the DNA matches it firmly. Some rows mark clone size as missing; the rest say once, few, many or name a class of expanded clone.

V gene	D gene	clone size	J gene	CDR3 DNA	CDR3 protein
TRBV4-3	TRBD1	once	TRBJ2-5	TGCGCCAGCAGCCATGAGACAGGGGCCCTCCAAGAGACCCAGTACTTC	CASSHETGALQETQYF
TRBV7-2	TRBD2	few	TRBJ2-7	TGTGCCAGCAGCTTAGAAGCGGGGGGGCAGTACGAGCAGTACTTC	CASSLEAGGQYEQYF
TRBV5-6	TRBD2	-	TRBJ2-3	TGTGCCAGCAGCCTTCGGGCGGGAGGGCCCCGTTTGAACACAGATACGCAGTATTTT	CASSLRAGGPRLNTDTQYF
TRBV10-1	-	-	TRBJ1-4	TGCGCCAGCATTAAACATCGGGGGGATGAAAAACTGTTTTTT	CASIKHRGDEKLFF
TRBV5-6	TRBD2	-	TRBJ2-2	TGTGCCAGCAGCTTTGGCCTAGCGGGAGCCACCGGGGAGCTGTTTTTT	CASSFGLAGATGELFF
TRBV30	-	-	TRBJ1-6	TGTGCCTGGACAGGCCTCAGCACCCTCCACTTT	CAWTGLSTLHF
TRBV28	-	-	TRBJ2-1	TGTGCCAGCAGTCGGGCTGTTTGGCAGTTCTTC	CASSRAVWQFF
TRBV4-1	-	-	TRBJ2-2	TGCGCCAGCAGCCAAGATTTTGGGGCGACCGGGGAGCTGTTTTTT	CASSQDFGATGELFF
TRBV7-2	-	-	TRBJ2-3	TGTGCCAGCAGCTTAGGTCCTCTGGGCGGTAGCACAGATACGCAGTATTTT	CASSLGPLGGSTDTQYF
TRBV10-1	-	once	TRBJ1-5	TGCGCCAGCAGTGAGTCGACGGAAACAGCCCAGCATTTT	CASSESTETAQHF
TRBV7-2	-	-	TRBJ2-5	TGTGCCAGCAGCTTAGTCTCCGGGGGGCGTTTCCAAGAGACCCAGTACTTC	CASSLVSGGRFQETQYF
TRBV5-1	-	-	TRBJ2-7	TGCGCCAGCAGCTTGGGACCGGGCAGTGGGTACGAGCAGTACTTC	CASSLGPGSGYEQYF
TRBV27	TRBD2	-	TRBJ2-7	TGTGCCAGCAGTTTCATGATAAGCGGGGAGCCCTACGAGCAGTACTTC	CASSFMISGEPYEQYF
TRBV7-8	TRBD2	-	TRBJ2-3	TGTGCCAGCAGCCGAATGGGGAGGGACACAGATACGCAGTATTTT	CASSRMGRDTDTQYF
TRBV5-5	-	-	TRBJ2-2	TGTGCCAGCAGCTTGGTCCCGGGACACTCCACCGGGGAGCTGTTTTTT	CASSLVPGHSTGELFF